Listed below are T cell receptor beta chains from one sample, sequenced in a study of cytomegalovirus exposure and HLA in healthy donors. Measured with immunoSEQ multiplex PCR; TCRdb has only the in-frame clones, and not every one. The sample has approximately 160,000 clones; around four fifths are singletons. The specimen was PBMCs. The receptors were gathered from a male donor in good health and CMV-seropositive. Both conserved end residues are part of each CDR3. Each record gives: D gene, clone size, V gene, J gene, CDR3 DNA, CDR3 protein. D genes are given only for firm matches. Size is omitted from some rows. Given values are once, few, many or a class for expanded clones.

-	few	TRBV6-1	TRBJ1-6	TGTGCCAGCAGTGACGGGACCTATAATTCACCCCTCCACTTT	CASSDGTYNSPLHF
TRBD2	-	TRBV7-3	TRBJ2-2	TGTGCCAGCAGCTTAACCCTAGCGGCGAACACCGGGGAGCTGTTTTTT	CASSLTLAANTGELFF
TRBD1	-	TRBV19	TRBJ1-1	TGTGCCAGTAGTAAGAGCGACAGGGGAGGCACTGAAGCTTTCTTT	CASSKSDRGGTEAFF
-	-	TRBV5-1	TRBJ2-3	TGCGCCAGCACCACAGAGCGGCGGGGGCGCACAGATACGCAGTATTTT	CASTTERRGRTDTQYF
-	-	TRBV7-9	TRBJ2-5	TGTGCCAGCAGCTTAGCTCCTAGTAGGCAAGAGACCCAGTACTTC	CASSLAPSRQETQYF
-	-	TRBV2	TRBJ1-2	TGTGCCATCATCCCGCGGGAGGGGGTGTACGGCTACACCTTC	CAIIPREGVYGYTF
-	-	TRBV30	TRBJ2-1	TGTGCCTGGGGGCGAGATGAGCAGTTCTTC	CAWGRDEQFF
TRBD2	-	TRBV5-1	TRBJ2-1	TGCGCCAGCAGCTCCACTAGCGGGGCCTACAATGAGCAGTTCTTC	CASSSTSGAYNEQFF
TRBD1	-	TRBV30	TRBJ2-5	TGTGCCTGGAAAGATGACAGGGGAGGATTGGAGACCCAGTACTTC	CAWKDDRGGLETQYF
-	-	TRBV11-2	TRBJ1-1	TGTGCCAGCAGCCCCTGGAACACTGAAGCTTTCTTT	CASSPWNTEAFF
-	-	TRBV30	TRBJ2-7	TGTGCCTGGAGTAAGGGACTGGCCTCCTACGAGCAGTACTTC	CAWSKGLASYEQYF
TRBD2	-	TRBV6-1	TRBJ2-3	TGTGCCAGCAGGCCGGGGGGAGCCAACACAGATACGCAGTATTTT	CASRPGGANTDTQYF
-	-	TRBV14	TRBJ2-7	TGTGCCAGCAGCCACTCCGCCCCAAGGGGCGAGCAGTACTTC	CASSHSAPRGEQYF
TRBD1	-	TRBV10-1	TRBJ1-3	TGCGCCAGCAGTGAGTCGGGTGACAGGGTCGCCGGAAACACCATATATTTT	CASSESGDRVAGNTIYF
TRBD1	-	TRBV4-1	TRBJ2-3	TGCGCCAGCAGGCCCGAGGGGGCGGGAGATACGCAGTATTTT	CASRPEGAGDTQYF
-	-	TRBV29-1	TRBJ2-5	TGCAGCGTTGAAGGGGGAGCCATCGGGACCCAGTACTTC	CSVEGGAIGTQYF
TRBD2	-	TRBV7-2	TRBJ2-1	TGTGCCAGCAGCTTACGGGCCACCCAGCGGGGCTACAATGAGCAGTTCTTC	CASSLRATQRGYNEQFF
-	-	TRBV5-4	TRBJ2-5	TGTGCCAGCAGCGGGGGCGGGGGCGGAGAGACCCAGTACTTC	CASSGGGGGETQYF
-	-	TRBV10-1	TRBJ1-1	TGCGCCAGCAGTGAGTCGGGGGCGGTTAAAGCTTTCTTT	CASSESGAVKAFF
TRBD1	-	TRBV5-4	TRBJ2-3	TGTGCCAGCAGCTTGGGACGACAGGGAGTAGATACGCAGTATTTT	CASSLGRQGVDTQYF
TRBD2	once	TRBV6-1	TRBJ2-5	TGTGCCAGCGTCGCGGGGGGCGGATGGGAGACCCAGTACTTC	CASVAGGGWETQYF
-	-	TRBV5-8	TRBJ1-2	TGTGCCAGCAGCTTGGTGTCTGGTTTCAGGGGCTACACCTTC	CASSLVSGFRGYTF
TRBD1	-	TRBV7-9	TRBJ2-1	TGTGCCAGCAGCTTTGGGGACAGCTTCTACAATGAGCAGTTCTTC	CASSFGDSFYNEQFF
-	-	TRBV18	TRBJ2-2	TGTGCCAGCTCACCAACAAACGCAGGGCACGGGGAGCTGTTTTTT	CASSPTNAGHGELFF
-	-	TRBV7-9	TRBJ1-1	TGTTCCAGCAGCCCTCGGAGACCTGGCCCTGAAGCTTTCTTT	CSSSPRRPGPEAFF
-	-	TRBV6-5	TRBJ2-1	TGTGCCAGCAGTTATACTTGGAGCTCCTACAATGAGCAGTTCTTC	CASSYTWSSYNEQFF
-	-	TRBV19	TRBJ1-2	TGTGCCAGTAGTACCACTTCTCGCCTCCGGGTCTCTGCTAACTATGGCTACACCTTC	CASSTTSRLRVSANYGYTF
-	-	TRBV5-1	TRBJ2-5	TGCGCCAGCAGCCCTCTCCCCCAAGAGACCCAGTACTTC	CASSPLPQETQYF
-	-	TRBV4-1	TRBJ1-1	TGCGCCAGCAGCCACCGTTGGGGGGAGTACACTGAAGCTTTCTTT	CASSHRWGEYTEAFF
-	few	TRBV4-1	TRBJ1-2	TGCGCCAGCAACCCCACAGGGACCAACTATGGCTACACCTTC	CASNPTGTNYGYTF
TRBD1	few	TRBV5-6	TRBJ2-5	TGTGCCAGCAGCTTGGTCGGGACAGGGGAAGGAGAGACCCAGTACTTC	CASSLVGTGEGETQYF
-	-	TRBV5-4	TRBJ1-1	TGTGCCAGCAGCTTGATTGGGGGGACTGAAGCTTTCTTT	CASSLIGGTEAFF
-	once	TRBV30	TRBJ2-7	TGTGCCTGGAGTCATGGGACAAACTACGAGCAGTACTTC	CAWSHGTNYEQYF
TRBD1	-	TRBV19	TRBJ2-7	TGTGCCAGTAGCCGGGACAGGTCCGAGCAGTACTTC	CASSRDRSEQYF
TRBD2	few	TRBV7-3	TRBJ2-1	TGTGCCAGCAGCTGGGGAGGGGAAGACAATGAGCAGTTCTTC	CASSWGGEDNEQFF
TRBD2	-	TRBV7-6	TRBJ2-7	TGTGCCAGCAGCCGGGGGGGAGGGTCCAACGAGCAGTACTTC	CASSRGGGSNEQYF
TRBD1	-	TRBV6-5	TRBJ1-2	TGTGCCAGCAGAACTTGGACAGGGGACGACGGCTACACCTTC	CASRTWTGDDGYTF